Below, 3 T cell receptor beta chains from the same sample are listed, as sequenced in a study of OX40 agonist ivuxolimab in advanced cancers. Produced via immunoSEQ multiplex PCR; TCRdb's table is partial and in-frame only. The profile shows just over 95,000 clones, 85% to 90% of them singletons. The specimen was CD4+ or CD8+ T cells sorted from blood, collected in a trial of the OX40 agonist ivuxolimab. The receptors originated from an adult with an advanced solid tumor such as melanoma, head and neck, liver or kidney cancer.

The CDR3 spells CASSTGTARKETQYF. CDR3 DNA: TGTGCCAGTAGTACAGGGACAGCGAGAAAAGAGACCCAGTACTTC. The V gene is TRBV19, the J gene TRBJ2-5; 7 nucleotides line up with TRBD1. CDR3 size: 15 residues. The V segment lost 4 bases and the J segment 3 bases; nucleotides outside the gene matches: 8. Germline V gene lookup returns CDR1 LNHDA and CDR2 SQIVND (reference sequence).

The chain employs TRBV9 and TRBJ2-2; D uncertain. The CDR3 has 13 residues. Trimming took 6 bases from V and 5 from J, leaving 11 bases between them. Germline values: CDR1 SGDLS, CDR2 YYNGEE. The CDR3 coding sequence is TGTGCCAGCACGCTATCCGGGACCGGGGAGCTGTTTTTT. Residues: CASTLSGTGELFF. Together with reference TRBV9 and TRBJ2-2, the CDR3 gives the full variable domain: DSGVTQTPKHLITATGQRVTLRCSPRSGDLSVYWYQQSLDQGLQFLIQYYNGEERAKGNILERFSAQQFPDLHSELNLSSLELGDSALYFCASTLSGTGELFFGEGSRLTVL.

The V and J genes are TRBV28 and TRBJ2-7, with D possibly being TRBD2 (5 bases). Trimming left V 5 bases short and J 0 bases short, with 11 bases between. Germline-derived CDR1 and CDR2 are MDHEN and SYDVKM. CDR3 size: 14 residues. CDR3 region: CASSPAGDSYEQYF. The CDR3 region has the DNA TGTGCCAGCAGTCCAGCCGGGGACTCCTACGAGCAGTACTTC.